Below, 18 T cell receptor beta chains from the same sample are listed, as sequenced in a study of T cells after yellow fever vaccination (dated by TCRdb to the late 2010s). The treatment or condition label, as the study defines it: live attenuated yellow fever vaccine strain. The library was generated by 5' RACE. TCRdb names Illumina HiSeq 2500 as the instrument used. TCRdb reworked the public reads: Q25 trimming with fastp, MiXCR clone assembly, productive beta chains retained. A single entry per CDR3 protein holds the most common genes and DNA from its merged rows. This sample comprises 360,000 or so distinct CDR3 sequences, around a tenth of them detected only once. Roughly a sixth of the sample comes from the top ten. The specimen was PBMCs, collected on the day of the first yellow fever vaccination. All receptors derive from a man in his late teens or twenties who received the YFV17D yellow fever vaccine.

The V call is TRBV6-2 or TRBV6-3, the J call TRBJ1-5, with D possibly matching TRBD1 (5 bases). Trimming took off 6 bases at V and 1 base at J, with 19 bases between the two ends. Germline loops: CDR1 MNHEY, CDR2 SVGEGT. The CDR3 is made up of 17 amino acids. The CDR3 here is CASSRTGGFMSNQPQHF. DNA for the CDR3: TGTGCCAGCAGCAGGACGGGGGGATTCATGAGCAATCAGCCCCAGCATTTT.

The V and J genes are TRBV10-2 and TRBJ2-1, with 9 bases fitting TRBD2. J lost 8 bases, V lost 3 bases, and 11 bases had no gene match. This CDR3 spans 16 amino acids. Per the germline V gene, CDR1 is WSHSY and CDR2 is SAAADI. The CDR3 sequence: CASSDIVAGEWYEQFF. CDR3 nucleotides: TGCGCCAGCAGTGATATCGTAGCGGGGGAATGGTATGAGCAGTTCTTC.

Only a few counts were recorded for this clonotype. This sequence joins TRBV12-3 or TRBV12-4 and TRBJ2-5, with D possibly called TRBD1 or TRBD2 (5 bases each). Trimming removed 5 bases from V and 4 bases from J, with 14 bases in between. The CDR3 has 14 residues. For the CDR3, the DNA is TGTGCCAGCAGTGTGGGACGGAGGCCAGAGACCCAGTACTTC. Translating it yields CASSVGRRPETQYF.

The count of this clonotype is one. CDR3 in amino acids: CSDSYYLGKEQFF. The DNA for the CDR3 is TGCAGCGATTCGTATTACCTAGGCAAAGAGCAGTTCTTC. The chain couples TRBV29-1 to TRBJ2-1, with unresolved D. CDR1 and CDR2 (germline): SQVTM, ANQGSEA. The CDR3 contains 13 residues. Trimming left V 7 bases short and J 10 bases short, with 20 bases between.

This clonotype was picked up a small number of times. The chain couples TRBV10-3 to TRBJ2-7; 7 nucleotides align to TRBD1. The V gene end was trimmed by 4 bases and the J gene end by 5 bases; junction bases not matched to a gene: 5. CDR1 is ENHRY and CDR2 is SYGVKD in the germline V gene. The CDR3 length is 13 residues. For the CDR3, the DNA is TGTGCCATCAGTGTCAGAGGGGGCGACGAGCAGTACGTC. Its protein is CAISVRGGDEQYV.

This clonotype showed up just a few times. The chain employs TRBV2 and TRBJ2-7; no clear D. Trimming removed 6 bases at V and 2 bases at J, with 5 bases between. Germline values: CDR1 SNHLY, CDR2 FYNNEI. The CDR3 runs 11 residues. The CDR3 nucleotides are TGTGCCAGCAGAACCGCCTACGAGCAGTACTTC. Its translation is CASRTAYEQYF.

This chain connects TRBV30 to TRBJ2-3; 9 bases agree with TRBD1. This CDR3 comprises 16 residues. In germline, CDR1 is GTSNPN, CDR2 SVGIG (reference sequence). With 1 base clipped from V and 6 bases from J, the junction kept 11 bases outside the gene matches. CDR3 bases: TGTGCCTGGAGTGCTTTCGGACAGGGGCGGGGTGATACGCAGTATTTT. Protein sequence: CAWSAFGQGRGDTQYF.

This rearrangement joins TRBV12-3 or TRBV12-4 to TRBJ2-6; no firm D call. CDR3 length: 15 residues. The germline V and J ends were trimmed by 2 bases and 0 bases, with 5 bases remaining between them. As DNA, the CDR3 is TGTGCCAGCAGTTTAAGGGACTCTGGGGCCAACGTCCTGACTTTC. This codes for CASSLRDSGANVLTF.

This clonotype was counted between two and nine times. V gene TRBV18 combines with J gene TRBJ2-7; TRBD1 matches 7 bases. The V gene's germline CDR1 is KGHSH and CDR2 LQKENI. This CDR3 has 14 residues. With 6 bases clipped from V and 1 base from J, the junction kept 6 bases outside the gene matches. The CDR3 spells CASSRDSTSYEQYV. Here the CDR3 DNA reads TGTGCCAGCTCCCGGGACAGCACATCCTACGAGCAGTACGTC.

CDR3 protein: CASSPSGGTGYYNEQFF. CDR3 DNA sequence: TGTGCCAGCAGCCCTTCTGGGGGGACAGGATATTACAATGAGCAGTTCTTC. The chain uses TRBV7-3 and TRBJ2-1, with 8 bases aligning to TRBD1. Germline V gene lookup returns CDR1 SGHTA and CDR2 FQGTGA. The J segment lost 4 bases and the V segment lost 5 bases, leaving 13 bases of the junction unmatched. This CDR3 is built from 17 residues.

This clonotype showed up just a few times. V and J are TRBV6-5 and TRBJ2-3; 9 bases map to TRBD2. Unmatched junction bases numbered 7, after V lost 5 bases and J lost 4 bases. Germline V gene data show CDR1 as MNHEY and CDR2 as SVGAGI. There are 15 residues in the CDR3. The CDR3 DNA follows: TGTGCCAGCAGTAACAGGGCTAGCGGGGCAGATACGCAGTATTTT. Its protein is CASSNRASGADTQYF.

In its sample, this clonotype was seen a few times. DNA for the CDR3: TGTGCCAGCAGGAGAGGGGGCGAGGGCACTGAAGCTTTCTTT. It encodes CASRRGGEGTEAFF. The chain carries TRBV2 and TRBJ1-1; TRBD1 matches at 7 bases. The CDR3 contains 14 residues. Unmatched junction bases numbered 8, after V lost 6 bases and J lost 4 bases. Germline assignment: CDR1 SNHLY and CDR2 FYNNEI.

The V call is TRBV5-1, the J call TRBJ1-5; D remains ambiguous. CDR3 length: 13 residues. Germline values: CDR1 SGHRS, CDR2 YFSETQ. V gave up 2 bases and J gave up 5 bases, with 8 bases separating them. The CDR3 sequence is CASSFGLDQPQHF. The CDR3 DNA sequence: TGCGCCAGCAGCTTCGGACTGGATCAGCCCCAGCATTTT.

The CDR3 sequence: CASSVRAGWTGELFF. The DNA for the CDR3 is TGTGCCAGCAGCGTACGAGCGGGGTGGACCGGGGAGCTGTTTTTT. The chain joins TRBV9 to TRBJ2-2; TRBD2 aligns across 7 bases. The V segment lost 1 base and the J segment 5 bases; nucleotides outside the gene matches: 5. This CDR3 comprises 15 residues. Germline CDR1 reads SGDLS; CDR2 reads YYNGEE.

This clonotype was seen at least ten times. This chain uses TRBV6-5 with TRBJ1-1, with D tentatively TRBD1 (6 bases). The CDR3 contains 13 residues. Germline V CDR1 and CDR2: MNHEY, SVGAGI. V lost 2 bases and J 4 bases, leaving 8 bases between the germline ends. The CDR3 region has the DNA TGTGCCAGCAGTTACGGGGGCGGCACTGAAGCTTTCTTT. Translated: CASSYGGGTEAFF.

The chain links TRBV4-1 to TRBJ1-5, with TRBD1 as a possible D gene (6 bases). V shed 2 bases and J shed 7 bases, with 15 bases lying between them. The CDR3 spans 15 residues. Germline V CDR1 and CDR2: MGHRA, YSYEKL. The CDR3 reads CASSQSPQGGQPQHF. The CDR3 nucleotides read TGCGCCAGCAGCCAAAGCCCACAGGGAGGGCAGCCCCAGCATTTT.

This rearrangement joins TRBV4-2 to TRBJ2-1, with D unclear. The length of the CDR3 is 13 residues. Per the germline V gene, CDR1 is LGHNA and CDR2 is YNFKEQ. V lost 4 bases to trimming and J lost 9 bases, with 13 bases between them. The CDR3 spells CASSRPRIAEQFF. CDR3 in DNA: TGTGCCAGCAGCCGTCCTAGGATTGCTGAGCAGTTCTTC.

This clonotype has a handful of counts. For the CDR3, the DNA is TGTGCCAGCAGCTTAGGTGAAAGGGGTTTCCAAGAGACCCAGTACTTC. This encodes CASSLGERGFQETQYF. This rearrangement joins TRBV7-9 to TRBJ2-5, with a weak D call TRBD1 (5 bases). Trimming removed 1 base at V and 1 base at J, with 13 bases between. Germline values: CDR1 SEHNR, CDR2 FQNEAQ (reference sequence). CDR3 length equals 16 residues. The whole variable domain, filled in from reference TRBV7-9 and TRBJ2-5, reads DTGVSQNPRHKITKRGQNVTFRCDPISEHNRLYWYRQTLGQGPEFLTYFQNEAQLEKSRLLSDRFSAERPKGSFSTLEIQRTEQGDSAMYLCASSLGERGFQETQYFGPGTRLLVL.